This T cell receptor beta chain emerged from a study of blood T cell repertoires in COVID-19. As originally analysed: Reference gene primer amplification gave nucleated cell count estimates. Assay: immunoSEQ multiplex PCR; the TCRdb copy retains only in-frame clones and omits some. V and J calls and clone size are as listed in that table; D and trimming were resolved from the DNA. The sample includes about 330,000 clones, around 88% of them seen just once. In its sample, this clone was seen once. Germline V gene sequence: CDR1 KGHSH, CDR2 LQKENI. The ends lost 7 bases at V and 0 bases at J; junction bases unmatched: 4. The CDR3 runs 14 residues.

This TCR derives from a woman aged 50 to 60 with acute or convalescent COVID-19. The chain employs TRBV18 and TRBJ1-1, with 8 bases aligning to TRBD1. Source material: peripheral blood. The CDR3 sequence is CASLPGQVNTEAFF. The CDR3 nucleotides read TGTGCCAGCTTACCGGGACAGGTGAACACTGAAGCTTTCTTT.